A single T cell receptor (beta chain) is shown here with its context. The source of the sample is a study of blood T cell repertoires in COVID-19. Study at large: The samples span acute and convalescent COVID-19 from the United States, Italy and Spain. T cells, B-cell-depleted T cells, or PBMCs supplied cDNA or gDNA.

The authors' processing: Amplification with reference gene primers provided the estimates of nucleated cell counts. Using immunoSEQ multiplex PCR, the repertoire was profiled, and TCRdb retains in-frame clones only, with some absent. V and J calls plus clone size are reproduced from that table; the DNA served to infer D and trimming. Counted here are tens of thousands of clones, 88% occurring once; the ten biggest clones make up 20% to 25%. With V trimmed by 4 bases and J by 5 bases, 6 bases remained unmatched. Germline loops: CDR1 SGDLS, CDR2 YYNGEE. This CDR3 region has 14 residues. Sequenced material: peripheral blood. The rearrangement links TRBV9 to TRBJ2-1; 7 bases fit TRBD1. This clonotype originated in a woman in her fifties or sixties with active or convalescent COVID-19. The CDR3 DNA sequence: TGTGCCAGCAGCACAGGGGCCTATGACAATGAGCAGTTCTTC. Translated: CASSTGAYDNEQFF.